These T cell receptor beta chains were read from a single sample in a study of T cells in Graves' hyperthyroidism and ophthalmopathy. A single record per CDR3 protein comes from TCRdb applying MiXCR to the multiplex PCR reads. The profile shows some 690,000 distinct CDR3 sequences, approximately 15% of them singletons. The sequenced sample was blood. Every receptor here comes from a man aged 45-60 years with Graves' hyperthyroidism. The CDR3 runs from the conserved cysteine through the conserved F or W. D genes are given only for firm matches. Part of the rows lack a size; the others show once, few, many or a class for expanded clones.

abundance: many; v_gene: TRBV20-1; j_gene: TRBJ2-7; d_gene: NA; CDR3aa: CSARDDPGGHREQYF; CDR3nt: TGCAGTGCTAGAGATGATCCCGGGGGGCATCGGGAGCAGTACTTC
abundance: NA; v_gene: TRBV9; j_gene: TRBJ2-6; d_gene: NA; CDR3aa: CASSDLLGGASGANVLTF; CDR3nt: TGTGCCAGCAGCGATCTTCTGGGAGGCGCTTCTGGGGCCAACGTCCTGACTTTC
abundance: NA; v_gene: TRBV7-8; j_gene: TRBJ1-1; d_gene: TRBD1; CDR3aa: CASSSDRISNTEAFF; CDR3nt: TGTGCCAGCAGCTCGGACAGGATTTCGAACACTGAAGCTTTCTTT
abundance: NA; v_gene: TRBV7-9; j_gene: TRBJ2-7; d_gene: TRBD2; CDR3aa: CASSSRLAGARYEQYF; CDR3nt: TGTGCCAGCAGCTCCAGACTAGCGGGAGCCAGATACGAGCAGTACTTC
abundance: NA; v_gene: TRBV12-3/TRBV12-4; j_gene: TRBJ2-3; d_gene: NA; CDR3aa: CGSSQTGDTQYF; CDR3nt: TGTGGCAGCAGCCAAACGGGGGATACGCAGTATTTT
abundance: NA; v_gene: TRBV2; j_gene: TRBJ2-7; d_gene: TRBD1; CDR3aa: CASSDGQGLNEQYF; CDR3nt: TGTGCCAGCAGCGATGGACAGGGGCTCAACGAGCAGTACTTC
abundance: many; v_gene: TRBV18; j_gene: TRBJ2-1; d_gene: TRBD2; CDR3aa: CASSPLGGDEQFF; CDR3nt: TGTGCCAGCTCACCACTCGGGGGGGATGAGCAGTTCTTC
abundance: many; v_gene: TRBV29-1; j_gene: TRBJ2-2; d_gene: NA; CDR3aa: CSVVRENTGELFF; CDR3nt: TGCAGCGTTGTACGGGAGAACACCGGGGAGCTGTTTTTT
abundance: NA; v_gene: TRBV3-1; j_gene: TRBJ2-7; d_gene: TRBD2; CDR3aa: CASSQGLASHEQYF; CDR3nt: TGTGCCAGCAGCCAAGGACTAGCGAGCCACGAGCAGTACTTC
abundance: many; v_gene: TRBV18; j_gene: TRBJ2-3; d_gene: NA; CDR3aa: CASSPSRTDTQYF; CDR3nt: TGTGCCAGCTCACCTAGCCGCACAGATACGCAGTATTTT
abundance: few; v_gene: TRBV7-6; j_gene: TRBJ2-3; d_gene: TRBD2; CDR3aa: CASSQLAGGPTDTQYF; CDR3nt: TGTGCCAGCAGCCAACTAGCGGGAGGGCCGACAGATACGCAGTATTTT
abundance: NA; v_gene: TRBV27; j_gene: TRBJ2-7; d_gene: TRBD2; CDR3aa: CASSHKLAGGYEQYF; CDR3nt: TGTGCCAGCAGTCATAAACTAGCGGGAGGCTACGAGCAGTACTTC
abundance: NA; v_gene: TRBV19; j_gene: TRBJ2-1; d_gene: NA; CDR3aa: CASSIVNSPNEQFF; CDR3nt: TGTGCCAGTAGTATTGTCAATAGTCCCAATGAGCAGTTCTTC
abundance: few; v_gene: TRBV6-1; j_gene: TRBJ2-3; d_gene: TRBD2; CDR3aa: CASIPGGRAGDTQYF; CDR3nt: TGTGCCAGCATCCCTGGCGGGAGGGCCGGAGATACGCAGTATTTT